The T cell receptor beta chain under discussion was sequenced for a study of cytomegalovirus exposure and HLA in healthy donors. General study results and limits: A further, later analysis showed that HLA-associated TCR beta chains (compared with equally common others) were more clonally expanded.

Germline V gene data show CDR1 as LNHDA and CDR2 as SQIVND (reference sequence). V dropped 7 bases and J dropped 12; count of bases not matched to a gene: 11. The CDR3 is made up of 12 amino acids. This clone has just one count. What it recognizes is unknown. The PCR employed 60 Vbeta primers together with 13 Jbeta primers. Original processing methods: As a later analysis found, there were roughly 80 million unique TCR beta chains, of which roughly 11 million were shared. Method: immunoSEQ multiplex PCR; TCRdb's copy keeps in-frame clones and lacks some. The V and J calls and clone size are taken from that table; D and trimming were inferred from the DNA. Here the sample spans 150,000 to 200,000 clones, about 85% being singletons.

The sample taken for sequencing was PBMCs. This receptor was obtained from a woman in her forties or fifties in good health and CMV-seronegative. This chain uses TRBV19 with TRBJ1-1; TRBD1 agrees at 7 bases. CDR3 in DNA: TGTGCCAGTATCTCTCCACAGGGGAAAACTTTCTTT. Translated: CASISPQGKTFF.